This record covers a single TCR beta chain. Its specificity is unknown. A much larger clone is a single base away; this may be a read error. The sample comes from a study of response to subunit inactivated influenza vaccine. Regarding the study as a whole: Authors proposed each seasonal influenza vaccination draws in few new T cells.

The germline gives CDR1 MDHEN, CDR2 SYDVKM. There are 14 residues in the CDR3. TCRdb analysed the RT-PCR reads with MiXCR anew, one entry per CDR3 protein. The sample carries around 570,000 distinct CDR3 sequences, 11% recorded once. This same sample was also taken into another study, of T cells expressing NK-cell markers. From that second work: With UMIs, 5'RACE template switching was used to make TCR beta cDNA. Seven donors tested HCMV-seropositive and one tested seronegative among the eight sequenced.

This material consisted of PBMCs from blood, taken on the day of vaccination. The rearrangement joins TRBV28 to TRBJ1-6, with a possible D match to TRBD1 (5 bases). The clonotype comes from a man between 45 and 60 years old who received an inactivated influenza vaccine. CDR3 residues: CASFNFLDNSPVHF. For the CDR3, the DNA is TGTGCCAGCTTCAACTTCTTGGACAATTCACCCGTCCACTTT.